These 24 T cell receptor beta chains came from one sample sequenced in a study of T cells in Graves' hyperthyroidism and ophthalmopathy. Using RNA transcripts as the source, TCR beta CDR3 regions were amplified. The TCR CDR3 first-round RT-PCR relied on the HTBI primer set. TCRdb re-analysed the multiplex PCR reads in MiXCR, keeping a single row per CDR3 protein. The sample consists of 750,000 to 900,000 distinct CDR3 sequences, 38% of them appearing once. The sample taken for sequencing was blood. The receptor source for this set is a young man with Graves' hyperthyroidism.

This chain links TRBV20-1 with TRBJ1-5; D is unclear. Germline CDR1 and CDR2: DFQATT and SNEGSKA (reference sequence). CDR3 size: 14 residues. V shed 1 base and J shed 7 bases, with 14 bases lying between them. CDR3 nucleotide sequence: TGCAGTGCTAGAGTCCTTGGAGGAGGACAGCCCCAGCATTTT. Amino acids: CSARVLGGGQPQHF.

This clonotype was observed a handful of times. The chain recombines TRBV6-5 with TRBJ2-5; D possibly corresponds to TRBD2 (5 bases). The CDR3 runs 15 residues. The germline V gene has CDR1 MNHEY and CDR2 SVGAGI. Trimming left V 0 bases short and J 4 bases short, with 12 bases between. Here the CDR3 DNA reads TGTGCCAGCAGTTACTCGGCCGGGATGGGAGAGACCCAGTACTTC. It specifies CASSYSAGMGETQYF.

This clonotype occurred many times. The chain joins TRBV19 to TRBJ1-1; D uncertain. Trimming took off 4 bases at V and 2 bases at J, with 11 bases between the two ends. Germline V gene data show CDR1 as LNHDA and CDR2 as SQIVND (reference sequence). The CDR3 has 14 residues. The CDR3 reads CASSTPSENTEAFF. Here the CDR3 DNA reads TGTGCCAGTAGTACCCCGTCGGAAAACACTGAAGCTTTCTTT.

This clonotype was found a few times. V and J are TRBV7-2 and TRBJ2-7; possible D gene TRBD2, 6 bases. Germline loops: CDR1 SGHTA, CDR2 FQGNSA. The V and J ends lost 7 bases and 2 bases respectively, with 21 bases between them. The CDR3 is made up of 16 amino acids. The CDR3 spells CASTPVGAGSTYEQYF. CDR3 coding DNA: TGTGCCAGCACCCCGGTCGGGGCGGGGTCTACCTACGAGCAGTACTTC.

This chain connects TRBV29-1 to TRBJ2-7; D is tentatively TRBD1 or TRBD2 (5 bases each). V was cut by 4 bases and J by 7 bases, with 11 bases left in between. Germline-derived CDR1 and CDR2 are SQVTM and ANQGSEA. The CDR3 has 11 amino acids. CDR3 bases: TGCAGCGTTGGGACTGGGACGGAGCAGTACTTC. Encoded protein: CSVGTGTEQYF.

Only a few counts were recorded for this clonotype. J is TRBJ1-5 and V is TRBV19; the D is unclear. V lost 6 bases and J lost 0, with 12 bases in between. This CDR3 contains 15 residues. Germline CDR1 and CDR2: LNHDA and SQIVND (reference sequence). This CDR3 is CASSRIFFSNQPQHF. Here the CDR3 DNA reads TGTGCCAGTAGCAGGATTTTTTTTAGCAATCAGCCCCAGCATTTT. The variable domain in full, completed from reference TRBV19 and TRBJ1-5, reads DGGITQSPKYLFRKEGQNVTLSCEQNLNHDAMYWYRQDPGQGLRLIYYSQIVNDFQKGDIAEGYSVSREKKESFPLTVTSAQKNPTAFYLCASSRIFFSNQPQHFGDGTRLSIL.

This clonotype was recorded only once. A much larger clone lies one base from this, so it may be a read error. No conserved phenylalanine or tryptophan is present at the end of the CDR3, so a read error is the likely explanation. J is TRBJ1-6 and V is TRBV9; D is perhaps TRBD1 (6 bases). Between the trimmed V and J ends, which lost 4 bases and 7 bases, there was a span of 21 bases. CDR3 size: 17 residues. Germline V gene sequence: CDR1 SGDLS, CDR2 YYNGEE. CDR3 residues: CASSSRREGGSNSPLHL. Here the CDR3 DNA reads TGTGCCAGCAGCTCGCGAAGGGAGGGGGGCTCGAATTCACCCCTCCACCTT.

In this sample, this clonotype turned up many times. The chain carries TRBV25-1 and TRBJ1-5; D is undetermined. Germline-derived CDR1 and CDR2 are MGHDK and SYGVNS. CDR3 length: 14 amino acids. Deletions cut 6 bases from V and 3 bases from J, with 12 bases between. CDR3 sequence (DNA): TGTGCCAGCAGCTCGGCAGGCCCCAATCAGCCCCAGCATTTT. Translated, it gives CASSSAGPNQPQHF. Full variable domain (missing parts from reference TRBV25-1 and TRBJ1-5): EADIYQTPRYLVIGTGKKITLECSQTMGHDKMYWYQQDPGMELHLIHYSYGVNSTEKGDLSSESTVSRIRTEHFPLTLESARPSHTSQYLCASSSAGPNQPQHFGDGTRLSIL.

There are a few counts of this clonotype. The chain employs TRBV20-1 and TRBJ2-5; 7 bases are a match to TRBD2. The CDR3 has 14 amino acids. Germline lookup yields CDR1 DFQATT and CDR2 SNEGSKA (reference sequence). Trimming took 5 bases from V and 4 from J; bases not matched to a gene: 10. The CDR3 loop reads CSASSGGGRETQYF. The CDR3 nucleotides read TGCAGTGCTTCCTCGGGGGGAGGGAGAGAGACCCAGTACTTC.

The chain uses TRBV12-3 or TRBV12-4 and TRBJ1-2, with 9 bases matching TRBD1. The CDR3 contains 13 residues. V was clipped by 6 bases and J by 6 bases; unmatched bases: 5. DNA of the CDR3: TGTGCCAGCAGGGCGGGACAGGGCGATGGCTACACCTTC. Translating gives CASRAGQGDGYTF.

The chain couples TRBV20-1 to TRBJ1-1; D possibly corresponds to TRBD1 (5 bases). With 3 bases removed from V and 1 base from J, the gap between germline ends came to 18 bases. The CDR3 runs 16 residues. CDR1 is DFQATT, CDR2 SNEGSKA, per germline (reference sequence). The CDR3 loop reads CSASRGRAGGNTEAFF. The CDR3 nucleotides are TGCAGTGCTAGTAGGGGCCGGGCTGGGGGGAACACTGAAGCTTTCTTT.

This clonotype was counted a single time. The gene calls are TRBV29-1 and TRBJ1-2; unclear D gene. Germline lookup yields CDR1 SQVTM and CDR2 ANQGSEA. With 6 bases removed from V and 8 bases from J, the gap between germline ends came to 16 bases. This CDR3 has 12 residues. The CDR3 coding sequence is TGCAGCGTGTATTCCGGGGAGGGAGGCTACACCTTC. Its protein is CSVYSGEGGYTF. Filled out from reference TRBV29-1 and TRBJ1-2, the complete variable domain reads SAVISQKPSRDICQRGTSLTIQCQVDSQVTMMFWYRQQPGQSLTLIATANQGSEATYESGFVIDKFPISRPNLTFSTLTVSNMSPEDSSIYLCSVYSGEGGYTFGSGTRLTVV.

There are many counts of this clonotype. V gene TRBV19 combines with J gene TRBJ2-6; D might be TRBD1 (6 bases). V was pared by 4 bases and J by 1 base, with 8 bases between. The CDR3 sequence is 15 residues long. Germline V CDR1 and CDR2: LNHDA, SQIVND (reference sequence). The chain's CDR3 is CASSTQGSGANVLTF. DNA for the CDR3: TGTGCCAGTAGTACTCAGGGGTCTGGGGCCAACGTCCTGACTTTC.

The rearrangement links TRBV10-2 to TRBJ1-1; 7 bases fit TRBD1. Unmatched junction bases numbered 12, after V lost 6 bases and J lost 5 bases. The CDR3 contains 15 residues. From germline, CDR1 is WSHSY and CDR2 SAAADI. The CDR3 DNA reads TGCGCCAGCAGCCAAGAAGTACAGGGGAGGACTGAAGCTTTCTTT. Translated, it gives CASSQEVQGRTEAFF.

This clonotype was seen many times. The chain employs TRBV29-1 and TRBJ2-5; 14 bases line up with TRBD2. The germline CDR1 and CDR2 sequences are SQVTM and ANQGSEA. The CDR3 runs to 14 residues. V was clipped by 3 bases and J by 5 bases; unmatched bases: 2. DNA of the CDR3: TGCAGCGTTGAGGGACTAGCGGGGGTCGAGACCCAGTACTTC. Translation gives CSVEGLAGVETQYF.

This clonotype appeared many times. This chain connects TRBV6-5 to TRBJ1-1; maybe TRBD1 (6 bases). V was clipped by 4 bases and J by 1 base, with 10 bases between them. This CDR3 contains 14 residues. CDR1 and CDR2 (germline): MNHEY, SVGAGI. CDR3 nucleotide sequence: TGTGCCAGCAGTTCGGCGACAGGGAACACTGAAGCTTTCTTT. Translation: CASSSATGNTEAFF.

This clonotype was observed a handful of times. This sequence joins TRBV7-2 and TRBJ1-1, with D unclear. The CDR3 spans 16 residues. The V and J ends lost 2 bases and 2 bases respectively, with 15 bases between them. Germline CDR1 and CDR2: SGHTA and FQGNSA. The CDR3 nucleotides are TGTGCCAGCAGCTTATGGCGTAAAGGAATAAACACTGAAGCTTTCTTT. Its protein is CASSLWRKGINTEAFF.

The rearrangement joins TRBV19 to TRBJ1-4; D remains ambiguous. The length of the CDR3 is 15 residues. V was pared by 2 bases and J by 0 bases, with 7 bases between. Germline-derived CDR1 and CDR2 are LNHDA and SQIVND (reference sequence). The CDR3 DNA reads TGTGCCAGTAGTATACGGGAGACAACTAATGAAAAACTGTTTTTT. It yields the protein CASSIRETTNEKLFF.

This clonotype was counted only a few times. The gene calls are TRBV2 and TRBJ2-5; 7 nucleotides match TRBD2. CDR1 SNHLY and CDR2 FYNNEI come from the germline V gene. V shed 5 bases, J shed 3 bases, and the junction held 9 bases outside the gene matches. The CDR3 totals 15 residues. The CDR3 reads CASSKRLAEKETQYF. The CDR3, as DNA: TGTGCCAGCAGTAAACGGCTAGCGGAAAAAGAGACCCAGTACTTC.

The rearrangement uses TRBV25-1 and TRBJ1-6; TRBD1 matches 9 bases. Trimming at V came to 5 bases and at J to 8 bases, leaving 7 bases not matched to a gene. Germline CDR1 and CDR2: MGHDK and SYGVNS. This CDR3 is built from 15 residues. The CDR3 region is CASSWGGTGHSPLHF. Here the CDR3 DNA reads TGTGCCAGCAGTTGGGGCGGGACAGGGCATTCACCCCTCCACTTT.

This clonotype has ten or more counts. This chain joins TRBV10-1 and TRBJ2-7; D is unclear. Germline CDR1 is WNHNN and CDR2 is SYGVQD (reference sequence). The CDR3 covers 13 residues. The germline V and J ends were trimmed by 4 bases and 6 bases, with 13 bases remaining between them. CDR3 DNA: TGCGCCAGCAGTGCCTCACCGCCTGCCGAGCAGTACTTC. This codes for CASSASPPAEQYF.

The sample holds a few counts of this clonotype. This sequence joins TRBV4-1 and TRBJ2-7; D gene unclear. Trimming stripped 0 bases from V and 5 bases from J, with 11 bases between. CDR1 is MGHRA and CDR2 is YSYEKL in the germline V gene. The CDR3 is 14 residues long. The CDR3, as DNA: TGCGCCAGCAGCCAAGATGCGCTAGTGCACGAGCAGTACTTC. It is translated as CASSQDALVHEQYF.

This clonotype occurred a few times. This chain connects TRBV7-8 to TRBJ2-5; D uncertain. Germline V CDR1 and CDR2: SGHVS, FQNEAQ. The CDR3 consists of 16 residues. V was pared by 5 bases and J by 3 bases, with 19 bases between. This CDR3 reads CASSPSPGALKETQYF. CDR3 sequence (DNA): TGTGCCAGCAGCCCCAGCCCCGGAGCCCTCAAAGAGACCCAGTACTTC. The full variable domain, in which reference TRBV7-8 and TRBJ2-5 provide the parts outside the CDR3, is GAGVSQSPRYKVAKRGQDVALRCDPISGHVSLFWYQQALGQGPEFLTYFQNEAQLDKSGLPSDRFFAERPEGSVSTLKIQRTQQEDSAVYLCASSPSPGALKETQYFGPGTRLLVL.

In its sample, this clonotype was seen many times. V gene TRBV2 combines with J gene TRBJ2-2, with TRBD2 matching over 12 bases. The CDR3 length is 14 residues. After removal of 9 bases from V and 8 bases from J, the junction contained 7 bases not matched to a gene. In germline, CDR1 is SNHLY, CDR2 FYNNEI. CDR3 amino acids: CASRTGTSGGELFF. In DNA form, the CDR3 reads TGTGCCAGTAGAACCGGGACTAGCGGGGGGGAGCTGTTTTTT.